These 19 T cell receptor beta chains were all obtained from the same sample, sequenced in a study of shared clonotypes between healthy human individuals. TCRdb keeps only in-frame clones here, not all; method: immunoSEQ multiplex PCR. The sample carries about 1.1 million clones, 77% recorded once. The sample was memory CD4+ T cells from PBMCs. Subset described: CD45RA-negative fraction. The receptors shown here come from a man younger than 35 in good health. Some clones in this sample may be carry-over from other donors' samples.

V gene TRBV18 combines with J gene TRBJ1-5; D remains unclear. Germline V gene sequence: CDR1 KGHSH, CDR2 LQKENI. CDR3 length equals 13 residues. With 6 bases removed from V and 7 bases from J, the gap between germline ends came to 13 bases. The CDR3 sequence is CASSPTREQPQHF. Here the CDR3 DNA reads TGTGCCAGCTCTCCAACGCGGGAACAGCCCCAGCATTTT.

This clone appeared a few times. The chain employs TRBV27 and TRBJ2-6; no definite D call. CDR1 MNHEY and CDR2 SMNVEV come from the germline V gene (reference sequence). The CDR3 spans 12 residues. Trimming took 7 bases from V and 2 from J, leaving 3 bases between them. Written as DNA, the CDR3 is TGTGCCAGCACCCCTGGGGCCAACGTCCTGACTTTC. As protein: CASTPGANVLTF.

The chain employs TRBV10-3 and TRBJ1-5, with 7 positions matching TRBD1. Unmatched junction bases numbered 8, after V lost 4 bases and J lost 5 bases. Germline loops: CDR1 ENHRY, CDR2 SYGVKD. The CDR3 has 15 amino acids. CDR3 sequence: CAISGRQGLDQPQHF. CDR3 bases: TGTGCCATCAGTGGAAGACAGGGCCTGGATCAGCCCCAGCATTTT.

The chain couples TRBV5-4 to TRBJ1-3; unclear D gene. Trimming removed 1 base at V and 2 bases at J, with 13 bases between. CDR1 and CDR2 (germline): SGHNT, YYREEE (reference sequence). The CDR3 sequence is 16 residues long. CDR3 coding DNA: TGTGCCAGCAGCTTGTCGGTGACGGACCCTGGAAACACCATATATTTT. Translated, it gives CASSLSVTDPGNTIYF.

The rearrangement uses TRBV5-1 and TRBJ2-7; 11 bases are shared with TRBD2. CDR1 and CDR2 (germline): SGHRS, YFSETQ. After removal of 4 bases from V and 2 bases from J, the junction contained 14 bases not matched to a gene. CDR3 length: 18 amino acids. In nucleotides, the CDR3 is TGCGCCAGCAGCGTGGGGACTAGCGGAAGGGTGGGGACCTACGAGCAGTACTTC. Translating gives CASSVGTSGRVGTYEQYF.

The chain uses TRBV9 and TRBJ1-2, with TRBD1 matching 8 bases. Germline CDR1 SGDLS, CDR2 YYNGEE. The CDR3 runs to 16 residues. With V trimmed by 4 bases and J by 4 bases, 12 bases remained unmatched. The CDR3 nucleotides read TGTGCCAGCAGCTCCGGGACAGGACTCTGGGCCTATGGCTACACCTTC. Its translation: CASSSGTGLWAYGYTF.

V and J are TRBV6-1 and TRBJ1-2, with 7 nucleotides matching TRBD1. This CDR3 comprises 19 residues. CDR1 and CDR2 from the germline V gene are MNHNS and SASEGT. The ends lost 2 bases at V and 0 bases at J; junction bases unmatched: 15. The CDR3 DNA reads TGTGCCAGCAGTGAAAAACTCGGGACAGCCGGTGAGACTAACTATGGCTACACCTTC. Protein: CASSEKLGTAGETNYGYTF.

This rearrangement joins TRBV27 to TRBJ1-2; tentatively, D is TRBD1 (5 bases). The CDR3 is 15 residues long. The germline V gene has CDR1 MNHEY and CDR2 SMNVEV (reference sequence). Deletions cut 6 bases from V and 6 bases from J, with 20 bases between. CDR3 sequence: CASRGPGRGENGYTF. Here the CDR3 DNA reads TGTGCCAGCAGGGGACCGGGACGGGGGGAGAATGGCTACACCTTC.

This clone was seen a handful of times. V usage is TRBV2 and J usage is TRBJ1-2; 9 positions match TRBD1. V lost 7 bases, J lost 7 bases, and 7 bases stayed unmatched. The CDR3 totals 13 residues. The germline CDR1 and CDR2 sequences are SNHLY and FYNNEI. CDR3 region: CASTSTGGVGYTF. The DNA of the CDR3 is TGTGCCAGCACCTCGACAGGGGGGGTTGGCTACACCTTC. The full variable domain, completed using reference TRBV2 and TRBJ1-2, is EPEVTQTPSHQVTQMGQEVILRCVPISNHLYFYWYRQILGQKVEFLVSFYNNEISEKSEIFDDQFSVERPDGSNFTLKIRSTKLEDSAMYFCASTSTGGVGYTFGSGTRLTVV.

This clone showed up just once. The V call is TRBV2, the J call TRBJ2-5, with 8 bases lining up with TRBD2. CDR1 is SNHLY, CDR2 FYNNEI, per germline. After removal of 7 bases from V and 0 bases from J, the junction contained 7 bases not matched to a gene. This CDR3 has 15 amino acids. The CDR3 spells CASKGQAGDQETQYF. In nucleotides, the CDR3 is TGTGCCAGCAAAGGTCAAGCGGGAGACCAAGAGACCCAGTACTTC.

This CDR3 reads CASSLSGGGYGYTF. The CDR3 coding sequence is TGTGCCAGCAGCTTGTCCGGGGGCGGCTATGGCTACACCTTC. V and J are TRBV5-6 and TRBJ1-2, with D possibly TRBD1 on 6 matching bases. V was shortened by 1 base and J by 4 bases, with 11 bases between the two germline ends. In germline, CDR1 is SGHDT, CDR2 YYEEEE. There are 14 residues in the CDR3.

This clone was recorded a few times. Different DNA sequences within this sample yield the same CDR3. This chain connects TRBV7-9 to TRBJ2-3; the D is unclear. Between the trimmed V and J ends, which lost 3 bases and 4 bases, there was a span of 2 bases. Germline V gene data show CDR1 as SEHNR and CDR2 as FQNEAQ (reference sequence). The CDR3 spans 11 residues. CDR3 amino acids: CASSFSDTQYF. The DNA for the CDR3 is TGTGCCAGCAGCTTCTCAGATACGCAGTATTTT.

The chain joins TRBV6-5 to TRBJ2-1; 7 nucleotides match TRBD1. Germline V lookup: CDR1 MNHEY, CDR2 SVGAGI. There are 14 residues in the CDR3. J gave up 7 bases and V 7 bases, and 10 bases lay outside the gene matches. This CDR3 reads CASIKGGLRNEQFF. CDR3 coding DNA: TGTGCCAGCATAAAAGGGGGCCTCAGGAATGAGCAGTTCTTC.

The chain has TRBV9 and TRBJ1-3; D remains ambiguous. V lost 1 base, J lost 8 bases, and 7 bases lay in between. The CDR3 is 12 residues long. Germline-derived CDR1 and CDR2 are SGDLS and YYNGEE. The DNA of the CDR3 is TGTGCCAGCAGCGTAACAGAAGACACCATATATTTT. Translating it yields CASSVTEDTIYF.

This chain links TRBV28 with TRBJ2-2, with D maybe TRBD2 (6 bases). V lost 8 bases to trimming and J lost 2 bases, with 12 bases between them. Germline loops: CDR1 MDHEN, CDR2 SYDVKM. This CDR3 spans 14 amino acids. CDR3 nucleotide sequence: TGTGCCAGCGGGAGTAGCGGAAACACCGGGGAGCTGTTTTTT. Its translation is CASGSSGNTGELFF.

The gene calls are TRBV2 and TRBJ2-2; D gene uncertain. V was cut by 6 bases and J by 3 bases, with 11 bases left in between. The CDR3 covers 14 residues. Germline assignment: CDR1 SNHLY and CDR2 FYNNEI. The CDR3: CASRTQADTGELFF. As DNA, the CDR3 is TGTGCCAGCAGGACGCAGGCAGACACCGGGGAGCTGTTTTTT.

The CDR3 nucleotides are TGTGCCAGCAGCCACGGGACAGGGAGGTTCCAGCCCCAGCATTTT. Residues: CASSHGTGRFQPQHF. The chain links TRBV11-2 to TRBJ1-5, with 9 bases lining up with TRBD1. CDR3 length: 15 amino acids. Germline CDR1 SGHAT, CDR2 FQNNGV. The V gene end was trimmed by 5 bases and the J gene end by 7 bases; junction bases not matched to a gene: 9.

The chain couples TRBV5-8 to TRBJ1-5; TRBD1 agrees at 7 bases. With 6 bases clipped from V and 5 bases from J, the junction kept 11 bases outside the gene matches. From germline, CDR1 is SGHTS and CDR2 YDEGEE. The CDR3 loop spans 15 amino acids. The CDR3 DNA sequence: TGTGCCAGCAAAAGCAGGGGGGAACCTCATCAGCCCCAGCATTTT. Amino acid sequence: CASKSRGEPHQPQHF. Based on the CDR3 plus reference TRBV5-8 and TRBJ1-5, the full variable domain is EAGVTQSPTHLIKTRGQQATLRCSPISGHTSVYWYQQALGLGLQFLLWYDEGEERNRGNFPPRFSGRQFPNYSSELNVNALELEDSALYLCASKSRGEPHQPQHFGDGTRLSIL.

CDR3: CASSFLRVGSSYNEQFF. CDR3 coding DNA: TGTGCCAGCAGTTTTCTAAGGGTAGGAAGCTCCTACAATGAGCAGTTCTTC. V usage is TRBV27 and J usage is TRBJ2-1; D unclear. Germline lookup yields CDR1 MNHEY and CDR2 SMNVEV (reference sequence). Deletions cut 3 bases from V and 0 bases from J, with 15 bases between. The CDR3 loop spans 17 amino acids.